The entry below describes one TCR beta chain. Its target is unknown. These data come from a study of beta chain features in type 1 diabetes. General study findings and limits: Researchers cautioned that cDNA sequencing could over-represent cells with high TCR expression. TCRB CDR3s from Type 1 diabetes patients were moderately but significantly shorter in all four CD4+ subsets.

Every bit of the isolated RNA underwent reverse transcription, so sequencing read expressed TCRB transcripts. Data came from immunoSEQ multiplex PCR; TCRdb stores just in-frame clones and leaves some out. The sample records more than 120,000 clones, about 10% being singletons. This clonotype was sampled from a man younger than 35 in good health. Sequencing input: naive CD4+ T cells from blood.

The CDR3 sequence: CASSPYVLSWGRGGYTF. CDR3 bases: TGTGCCAGCAGCCCCTACGTTCTCTCGTGGGGGAGGGGCGGCTACACCTTC. The J gene is TRBJ1-2, the V gene TRBV5-4; weak D call: TRBD1 (5 bases). The length of the CDR3 is 17 residues. The V gene lost 4 bases and the J gene lost 8 bases, with 27 bases spanning the gap. Germline CDR1 is SGHNT and CDR2 is YYREEE (reference sequence).